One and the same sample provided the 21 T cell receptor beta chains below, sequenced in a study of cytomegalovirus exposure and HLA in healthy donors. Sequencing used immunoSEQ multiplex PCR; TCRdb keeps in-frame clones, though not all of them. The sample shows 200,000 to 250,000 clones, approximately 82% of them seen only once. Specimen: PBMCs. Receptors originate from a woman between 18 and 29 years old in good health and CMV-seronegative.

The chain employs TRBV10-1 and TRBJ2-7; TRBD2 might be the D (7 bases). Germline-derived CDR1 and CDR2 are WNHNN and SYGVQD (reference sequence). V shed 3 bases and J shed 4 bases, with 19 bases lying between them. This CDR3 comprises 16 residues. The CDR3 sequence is CASSDGGASGNYEQYF. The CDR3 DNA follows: TGCGCCAGCAGTGATGGGGGGGCCAGCGGGAATTACGAGCAGTACTTC.

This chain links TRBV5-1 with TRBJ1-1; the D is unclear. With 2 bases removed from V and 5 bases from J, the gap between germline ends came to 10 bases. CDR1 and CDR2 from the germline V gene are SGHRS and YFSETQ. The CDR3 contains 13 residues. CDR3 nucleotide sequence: TGCGCCAGCAGCTTTACGGAGGGAACTGAAGCTTTCTTT. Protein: CASSFTEGTEAFF.

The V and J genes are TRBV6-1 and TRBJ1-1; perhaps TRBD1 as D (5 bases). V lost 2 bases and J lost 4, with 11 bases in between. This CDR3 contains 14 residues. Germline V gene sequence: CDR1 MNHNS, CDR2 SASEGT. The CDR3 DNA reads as TGTGCCAGCAGTGAATGGGGGACGGCCACTGAAGCTTTCTTT. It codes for CASSEWGTATEAFF.

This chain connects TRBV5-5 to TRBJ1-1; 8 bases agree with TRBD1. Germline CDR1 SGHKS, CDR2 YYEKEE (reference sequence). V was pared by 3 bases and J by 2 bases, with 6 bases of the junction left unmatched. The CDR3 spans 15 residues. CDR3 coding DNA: TGTGCCAGCAGCTATTACGACAGGGGAAACACTGAAGCTTTCTTT. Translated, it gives CASSYYDRGNTEAFF.

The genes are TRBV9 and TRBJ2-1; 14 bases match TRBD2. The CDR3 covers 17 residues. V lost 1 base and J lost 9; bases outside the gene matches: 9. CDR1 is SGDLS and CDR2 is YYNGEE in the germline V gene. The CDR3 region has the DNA TGTGCCAGCAGCGTAACGACTAGCGGGAGGGGGCAGGGTGAGCAGTTCTTC. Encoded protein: CASSVTTSGRGQGEQFF.

The CDR3 loop reads CASSVGLAGEYEQYF. DNA for the CDR3: TGTGCCAGCAGCGTAGGACTAGCGGGGGAGTACGAGCAGTACTTC. The chain combines TRBV9 with TRBJ2-7; 12 bases fit TRBD2. This CDR3 is 15 amino acids long. CDR1 and CDR2 (germline): SGDLS, YYNGEE. The V segment lost 0 bases and the J segment 4 bases; nucleotides outside the gene matches: 2.

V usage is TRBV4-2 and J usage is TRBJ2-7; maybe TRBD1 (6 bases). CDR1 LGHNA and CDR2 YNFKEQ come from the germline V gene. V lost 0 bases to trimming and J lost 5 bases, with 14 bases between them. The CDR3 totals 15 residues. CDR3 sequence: CASSQESRGNHEQYF. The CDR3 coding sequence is TGTGCCAGCAGCCAAGAATCAAGGGGGAACCACGAGCAGTACTTC.

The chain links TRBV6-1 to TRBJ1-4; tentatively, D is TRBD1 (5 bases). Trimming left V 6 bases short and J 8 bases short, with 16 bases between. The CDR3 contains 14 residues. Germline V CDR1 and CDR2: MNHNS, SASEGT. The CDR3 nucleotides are TGTGCCAGCAGGAAGGGACCACTGGGGGAAAAACTGTTTTTT. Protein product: CASRKGPLGEKLFF.

The CDR3 sequence is CASSDRSGTGNQPQHF. CDR3 bases: TGTGCCAGCAGTGACCGTTCCGGGACAGGCAATCAGCCCCAGCATTTT. The chain uses TRBV2 and TRBJ1-5; 7 nucleotides agree with TRBD1. The CDR3 runs to 16 residues. Per the germline V gene, CDR1 is SNHLY and CDR2 is FYNNEI. V gave up 3 bases and J gave up 2 bases; unmatched junction bases: 7.

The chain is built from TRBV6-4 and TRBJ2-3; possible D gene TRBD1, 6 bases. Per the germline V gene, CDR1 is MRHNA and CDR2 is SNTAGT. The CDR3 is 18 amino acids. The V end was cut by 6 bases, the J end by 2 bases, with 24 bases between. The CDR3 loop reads CASRTALGQTRNTDTQYF. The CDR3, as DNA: TGTGCCAGCAGGACCGCCCTCGGACAGACACGGAACACAGATACGCAGTATTTT.

CDR3 sequence: CASSLMQGTNQPQHF. DNA of the CDR3: TGTGCCAGCAGCTTGATGCAGGGCACCAATCAGCCCCAGCATTTT. The rearrangement uses TRBV5-4 and TRBJ1-5; the D gene is possibly TRBD1 (5 bases). The V and J ends lost 1 base and 3 bases respectively, with 11 bases between them. Germline values: CDR1 SGHNT, CDR2 YYREEE (reference sequence). The CDR3 is made up of 15 amino acids.

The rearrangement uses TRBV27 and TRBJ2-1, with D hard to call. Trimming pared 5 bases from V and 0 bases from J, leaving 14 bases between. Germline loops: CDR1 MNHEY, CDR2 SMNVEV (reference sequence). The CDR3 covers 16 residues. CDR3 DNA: TGTGCCAGCAGTATACGGAGCCAAAGCTCCTACAATGAGCAGTTCTTC. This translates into CASSIRSQSSYNEQFF.

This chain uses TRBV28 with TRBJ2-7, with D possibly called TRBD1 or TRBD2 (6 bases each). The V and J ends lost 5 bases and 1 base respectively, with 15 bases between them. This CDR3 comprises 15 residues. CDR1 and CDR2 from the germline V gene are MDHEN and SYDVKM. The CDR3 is CASSTGGTPSYEQYF. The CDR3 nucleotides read TGTGCCAGCAGTACTGGCGGGACACCTTCCTACGAGCAGTACTTC.

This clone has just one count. The CDR3 nucleotides read TGTGCCAGCAGTAACACAGGGAGCTCCTACGAGCAGTACTTC. Amino acid sequence: CASSNTGSSYEQYF. The chain uses TRBV5-6 and TRBJ2-7, with TRBD1 as a possible D gene (6 bases). V lost 5 bases and J lost 0, with 12 bases in between. The CDR3 length is 14 residues. From germline, CDR1 is SGHDT and CDR2 YYEEEE. Supplemented by reference TRBV5-6 and TRBJ2-7, the full variable domain reads DAGVTQSPTHLIKTRGQQVTLRCSPKSGHDTVSWYQQALGQGPQFIFQYYEEEERQRGNFPDRFSGHQFPNYSSELNVNALLLGDSALYLCASSNTGSSYEQYFGPGTRLTVT.

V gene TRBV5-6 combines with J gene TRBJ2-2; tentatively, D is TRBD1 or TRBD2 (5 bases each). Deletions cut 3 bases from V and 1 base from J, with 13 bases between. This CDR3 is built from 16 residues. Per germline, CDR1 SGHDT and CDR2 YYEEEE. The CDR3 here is CASSSRWGMNTGELFF. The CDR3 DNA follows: TGTGCCAGCAGCTCCCGTTGGGGGATGAACACCGGGGAGCTGTTTTTT.

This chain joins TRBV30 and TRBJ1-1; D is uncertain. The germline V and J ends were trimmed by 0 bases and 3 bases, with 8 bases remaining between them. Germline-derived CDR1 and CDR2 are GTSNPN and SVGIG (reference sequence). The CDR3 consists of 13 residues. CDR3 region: CAWSVATDTEAFF. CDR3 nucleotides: TGTGCCTGGAGTGTAGCTACGGACACTGAAGCTTTCTTT.

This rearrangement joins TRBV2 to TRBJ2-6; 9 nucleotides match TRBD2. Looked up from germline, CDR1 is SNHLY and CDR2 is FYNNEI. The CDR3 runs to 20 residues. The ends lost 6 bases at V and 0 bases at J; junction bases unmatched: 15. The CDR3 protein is CASSGGLGSGGTSGANVLTF. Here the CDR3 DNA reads TGTGCCAGCAGCGGGGGCCTCGGAAGCGGGGGGACCTCTGGGGCCAACGTCCTGACTTTC.

The CDR3 region has the DNA TGCGCCAGCAGCTTCTCCGACAGGGCAACTAATGAAAAACTGTTTTTT. The encoded protein is CASSFSDRATNEKLFF. The gene calls are TRBV5-1 and TRBJ1-4; 7 nucleotides line up with TRBD1. V was pared by 2 bases and J by 0 bases, with 4 bases of the junction left unmatched. The CDR3 is made up of 16 amino acids. CDR1 and CDR2 (germline): SGHRS, YFSETQ.

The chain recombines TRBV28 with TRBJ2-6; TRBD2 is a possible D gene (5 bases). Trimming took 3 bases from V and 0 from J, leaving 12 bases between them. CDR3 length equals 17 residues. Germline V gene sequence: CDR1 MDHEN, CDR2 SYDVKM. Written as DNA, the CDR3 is TGTGCCAGCAGTTTGTATCTACGGGACTCTGGGGCCAACGTCCTGACTTTC. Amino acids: CASSLYLRDSGANVLTF.

The CDR3 DNA follows: TGTGCCAGCAGTCCCCGGGACAGGGGCACTGGGAATTCACCCCTCCACTTT. Translated: CASSPRDRGTGNSPLHF. The chain joins TRBV27 to TRBJ1-6; 10 positions match TRBD1. This CDR3 spans 17 amino acids. J was trimmed by 7 bases and V by 5 bases; bases with no gene match: 11. Looked up from germline, CDR1 is MNHEY and CDR2 is SMNVEV (reference sequence).

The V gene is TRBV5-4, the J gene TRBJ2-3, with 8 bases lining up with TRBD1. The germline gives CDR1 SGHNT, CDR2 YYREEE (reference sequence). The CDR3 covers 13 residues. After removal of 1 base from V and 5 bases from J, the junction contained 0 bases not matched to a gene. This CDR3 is CASSLTGGDTQYF. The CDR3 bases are TGTGCCAGCAGCTTGACAGGGGGAGATACGCAGTATTTT.